The 18 T cell receptor beta chains below were found in one sample sequenced in a study of cytomegalovirus exposure and HLA in healthy donors. Primers for the PCR totalled 60 Vbeta and 13 Jbeta. The repertoire was sequenced with immunoSEQ multiplex PCR; TCRdb's copy has only in-frame clones and lacks some. The sample carries 110,000 to 150,000 clones, over 60% recorded once. The sample was PBMCs. The receptors derive from a man aged 35-49 years in good health and CMV-seronegative.

The CDR3 sequence is CASSEGTGGSYEQYF. The CDR3 region has the DNA TGTGCCAGCAGTGAAGGGACAGGGGGCTCCTACGAGCAGTACTTC. The chain is built from TRBV6-1 and TRBJ2-7; 10 bases map to TRBD1. The germline V gene encodes CDR1 MNHNS and CDR2 SASEGT. The CDR3 extends over 15 amino acids. V shed 1 base and J 0 bases; nucleotides not matched to a gene: 0.

The chain is built from TRBV15 and TRBJ2-2; maybe TRBD2 (5 bases). V dropped 3 bases and J dropped 2 bases, with 7 bases sitting between them. Germline CDR1 and CDR2: LNHNV and YYDKDF (reference sequence). The CDR3 contains 14 residues. The CDR3 DNA is TGTGCCACCAGCAGGGACTTAAACACCGGGGAGCTGTTTTTT. This encodes CATSRDLNTGELFF.

This clone was seen more than once but under ten times. The chain couples TRBV29-1 to TRBJ1-6; 8 bases are shared with TRBD1. Trimming took 5 bases from V and 10 from J; bases not matched to a gene: 7. The CDR3 runs to 13 residues. Germline CDR1 and CDR2: SQVTM and ANQGSEA. Written as DNA, the CDR3 is TGCAGCGTTCGAACAGGGGGGGACTCACCCCTCCACTTT. Translated: CSVRTGGDSPLHF.

The sample holds a few counts of this clone. The chain couples TRBV6-6 to TRBJ1-5; no definite D call. Trimming left V 8 bases short and J 1 base short, with 9 bases between. CDR1 MNHNY and CDR2 SVGAGI come from the germline V gene (reference sequence). This CDR3 is built from 13 residues. The CDR3, as DNA: TGTGCCAGCGCCCGGGGAAGCAATCAGCCCCAGCATTTT. This sequence encodes CASARGSNQPQHF.

The chain links TRBV7-9 to TRBJ1-5; 7 bases line up with TRBD1. The junction had 6 bases not matched to a gene; V was cut back by 5 bases and J by 5 bases. CDR3 length equals 14 residues. The germline gives CDR1 SEHNR, CDR2 FQNEAQ (reference sequence). The CDR3 DNA is TGTGCCAGCAGCCCGGACAGGACGGATCAGCCCCAGCATTTT. It is translated as CASSPDRTDQPQHF.

V gene TRBV6-5 combines with J gene TRBJ2-3; TRBD2 matches at 7 bases. The junction had 12 bases not matched to a gene; V was cut back by 10 bases and J by 2 bases. The length of the CDR3 is 15 residues. Looked up from germline, CDR1 is MNHEY and CDR2 is SVGAGI. The DNA of the CDR3 is TGTGCCACCGGGAAAGGCGGGAGCTTCACAGATACGCAGTATTTT. Encoded protein: CATGKGGSFTDTQYF.

This clone appeared a few times. The chain couples TRBV28 to TRBJ2-5; 13 positions agree with TRBD2. The CDR3 spans 16 residues. V shed 5 bases and J 5 bases; nucleotides not matched to a gene: 8. Germline V gene lookup returns CDR1 MDHEN and CDR2 SYDVKM. This CDR3 is CASSPRLAGGEETQYF. As DNA, the CDR3 is TGTGCCAGCAGTCCCCGACTAGCGGGAGGTGAGGAGACCCAGTACTTC. Supplemented by reference TRBV28 and TRBJ2-5, the full variable domain reads DVKVTQSSRYLVKRTGEKVFLECVQDMDHENMFWYRQDPGLGLRLIYFSYDVKMKEKGDIPEGYSVSREKKERFSLILESASTNQTSMYLCASSPRLAGGEETQYFGPGTRLLVL.

In DNA, the CDR3 is TGTGCCAGCTCACTCCGACAGGTCATCCTCGCGAACACCGGGGAGCTGTTTTTT. Its protein product is CASSLRQVILANTGELFF. The chain has TRBV18 and TRBJ2-2, with D perhaps matching TRBD1 (6 bases). The CDR3 is 18 amino acids. CDR1 KGHSH and CDR2 LQKENI come from the germline V gene. V lost 4 bases, J lost 0 bases, and 18 bases lay in between.

The rearrangement joins TRBV28 to TRBJ1-5; tentative D call: TRBD1 (5 bases). There are 14 residues in the CDR3. Germline V gene sequence: CDR1 MDHEN, CDR2 SYDVKM. The V end was cut by 5 bases, the J end by 4 bases, with 12 bases between. The CDR3 nucleotides are TGTGCCAGCAGTCCCTTACAGGAGAATCAGCCCCAGCATTTT. This encodes CASSPLQENQPQHF.

The chain is built from TRBV19 and TRBJ1-5; D unclear. The CDR3 has 16 amino acids. From germline, CDR1 is LNHDA and CDR2 SQIVND (reference sequence). Trimming took off 0 bases at V and 1 base at J, with 10 bases between the two ends. The CDR3 DNA follows: TGTGCCAGTAGTATAGACGGGGTCAGGAGCAATCAGCCCCAGCATTTT. Its translation is CASSIDGVRSNQPQHF.

The chain has TRBV5-6 and TRBJ2-3; 10 positions agree with TRBD2. This CDR3 spans 16 amino acids. Germline loops: CDR1 SGHDT, CDR2 YYEEEE. J lost 1 base, V lost 4 bases, and 6 bases had no gene match. This CDR3 reads CASSRPTSGGTDTQYF. The CDR3 coding sequence is TGTGCCAGCAGCCGACCAACTAGCGGGGGCACAGATACGCAGTATTTT.

The sample holds a few counts of this clone. CDR3 sequence: CASSLSGEAYGYTF. CDR3 sequence (DNA): TGCGCCAGCAGCTTGTCTGGGGAGGCCTATGGCTACACCTTC. The chain has TRBV5-1 and TRBJ1-2; D gene unclear. Looked up from germline, CDR1 is SGHRS and CDR2 is YFSETQ. This CDR3 has 14 amino acids. V shed 1 base and J shed 4 bases, with 11 bases lying between them.

The J gene is TRBJ2-5, the V gene TRBV6-5; TRBD2 aligns across 10 bases. CDR3 length: 15 residues. Losses at the gene ends were 7 bases for V and 1 base for J; bases not matched to a gene: 6. Germline V gene sequence: CDR1 MNHEY, CDR2 SVGAGI. The CDR3 sequence: CASTSTSGVQETQYF. The CDR3 coding sequence is TGTGCCAGCACCTCCACTAGCGGGGTCCAAGAGACCCAGTACTTC.

The chain has TRBV5-6 and TRBJ2-1; possible D gene TRBD2, 6 bases. This CDR3 is built from 14 residues. Trimming left V 4 bases short and J 3 bases short, with 11 bases between. Germline values: CDR1 SGHDT, CDR2 YYEEEE. CDR3 coding DNA: TGTGCCAGCAGCCCCCGGGGGAACTACAATGAGCAGTTCTTC. The encoded protein is CASSPRGNYNEQFF.

This clone was seen once. The gene calls are TRBV12-5 and TRBJ1-4; 9 nucleotides agree with TRBD1. CDR1 and CDR2 (germline): LGHNT, FRNRAP. V was pared by 6 bases and J by 5 bases, with 10 bases of the junction left unmatched. The length of the CDR3 is 16 residues. The CDR3 region has the DNA TGTGCTAGTGGGAGGGAGTTGACAGGGGGAAATGAAAAACTGTTTTTT. Translated, it gives CASGRELTGGNEKLFF. Complete variable domain (other parts from reference TRBV12-5 and TRBJ1-4): DARVTQTPRHKVTEMGQEVTMRCQPILGHNTVFWYRQTMMQGLELLAYFRNRAPLDDSGMPKDRFSAEMPDATLATLKIQPSEPRDSAVYFCASGRELTGGNEKLFFGSGTQLSVL.

In this sample, this clone turned up a few times. The gene calls are TRBV20-1 and TRBJ2-1; D is uncertain. The germline V gene has CDR1 DFQATT and CDR2 SNEGSKA (reference sequence). The CDR3 consists of 11 residues. V was cut by 4 bases and J by 5 bases, with 6 bases left in between. The CDR3: CSATFHNEQFF. The CDR3 DNA follows: TGCAGTGCTACCTTTCACAATGAGCAGTTCTTC.

The chain couples TRBV4-2 to TRBJ2-2, with 8 bases that match TRBD1. Looked up from germline, CDR1 is LGHNA and CDR2 is YNFKEQ. Trimming cost V 1 base and J 5 bases; bases outside gene matches: 9. The CDR3 contains 17 residues. Here the CDR3 reads CASSQVGNRGNTGELFF. The CDR3 bases are TGTGCCAGCAGCCAAGTTGGTAACAGGGGGAATACCGGGGAGCTGTTTTTT.

This rearrangement joins TRBV7-2 to TRBJ2-7, with 11 bases aligning to TRBD1. The germline gives CDR1 SGHTA, CDR2 FQGNSA. The CDR3 is made up of 14 amino acids. The junction had 4 bases not matched to a gene; V was cut back by 3 bases and J by 6 bases. The CDR3 nucleotides are TGTGCCAGCAGCTTGGGACAGGGGGTCGGCGAGCAGTACTTC. The encoded protein is CASSLGQGVGEQYF.